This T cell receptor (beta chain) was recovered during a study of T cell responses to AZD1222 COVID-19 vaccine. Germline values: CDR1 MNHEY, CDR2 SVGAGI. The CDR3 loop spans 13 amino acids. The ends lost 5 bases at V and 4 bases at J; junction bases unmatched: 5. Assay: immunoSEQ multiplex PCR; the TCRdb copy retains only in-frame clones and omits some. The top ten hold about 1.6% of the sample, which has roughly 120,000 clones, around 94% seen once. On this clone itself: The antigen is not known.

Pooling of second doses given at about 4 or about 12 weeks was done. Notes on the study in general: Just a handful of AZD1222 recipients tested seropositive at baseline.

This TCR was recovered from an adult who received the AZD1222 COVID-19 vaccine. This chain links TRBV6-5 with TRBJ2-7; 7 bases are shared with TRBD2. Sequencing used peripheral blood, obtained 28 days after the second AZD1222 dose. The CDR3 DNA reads TGTGCCAGCAGTCGGGGACTAACTTACGAGCAGTACTTC. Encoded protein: CASSRGLTYEQYF.